The 7 T cell receptor beta chains below were found in one sample sequenced in a study of blood T cell repertoires in COVID-19. The method was immunoSEQ multiplex PCR; TCRdb's version includes in-frame clones alone and lacks a portion of them. The table shows 100,000 to 150,000 clones, with 74% occurring only once. Sequencing was carried out using peripheral blood. These receptors were collected from a man aged 55-75 years with acute or convalescent COVID-19.

The V gene is TRBV6-5, the J gene TRBJ2-1; TRBD1 agrees at 7 bases. Germline V gives CDR1 MNHEY, CDR2 SVGAGI. This CDR3 spans 15 amino acids. V dropped 6 bases and J dropped 2; count of bases not matched to a gene: 7. The CDR3, as DNA: TGTGCCAGCAGCCCCAGTAGGGGGCCCTACAATGAGCAGTTCTTC. It is translated as CASSPSRGPYNEQFF.

This sequence joins TRBV7-9 and TRBJ2-1; 7 nucleotides align to TRBD1. The length of the CDR3 is 13 residues. The V segment lost 1 base and the J segment 10 bases; nucleotides outside the gene matches: 4. Germline lookup yields CDR1 SEHNR and CDR2 FQNEAQ (reference sequence). CDR3 nucleotide sequence: TGTGCCAGCAGCTTAGGGTCGACAGGGGAGCAGTTCTTC. It translates to CASSLGSTGEQFF.

CDR3 in DNA: TGTGCCAGCAGCTCAGGGACAGGGGCTTATAATCAGCCCCAGCATTTT. This translates into CASSSGTGAYNQPQHF. The chain combines TRBV7-9 with TRBJ1-5, with TRBD1 identical over 10 bases. CDR3 length equals 16 residues. With 4 bases clipped from V and 4 bases from J, the junction kept 7 bases outside the gene matches. CDR1 is SEHNR and CDR2 is FQNEAQ in the germline V gene (reference sequence). Full variable domain (missing parts from reference TRBV7-9 and TRBJ1-5): DTGVSQNPRHKITKRGQNVTFRCDPISEHNRLYWYRQTLGQGPEFLTYFQNEAQLEKSRLLSDRFSAERPKGSFSTLEIQRTEQGDSAMYLCASSSGTGAYNQPQHFGDGTRLSIL.

CDR3 sequence reads: CASSLSRNTYNEQFF. CDR3 DNA: TGTGCCAGCAGTTTATCGAGGAATACCTACAATGAGCAGTTCTTC. The V call is TRBV27, the J call TRBJ2-1; D is unclear. Per the germline V gene, CDR1 is MNHEY and CDR2 is SMNVEV (reference sequence). CDR3 length: 15 residues. Trimming removed 0 bases from V and 2 bases from J, with 8 bases in between.

The chain recombines TRBV13 with TRBJ2-4; TRBD1 is a possible D gene (6 bases). This CDR3 has 16 residues. Germline loops: CDR1 PRHDT, CDR2 FYEKMQ (reference sequence). Trimming shortened V by 5 bases and J by 7 bases, and 21 bases separated the two germline ends. The CDR3 region has the DNA TGTGCCAGCAGCCCCGACAGGCCCATCCTTCGGAACATTCAGTACTTC. It encodes CASSPDRPILRNIQYF.

The V and J genes are TRBV4-1 and TRBJ1-4, with D unresolved. CDR1 and CDR2 (germline): MGHRA, YSYEKL. This CDR3 is 15 amino acids long. Between the trimmed V and J ends, which lost 1 base and 5 bases, there was a span of 11 bases. In DNA form, the CDR3 reads TGCGCCAGCAGCCAAGTGTCGCAGAAGAATGAAAAACTGTTTTTT. Translation: CASSQVSQKNEKLFF.

The chain employs TRBV9 and TRBJ2-2; TRBD1 agrees at 7 bases. The CDR3 sequence is 15 residues long. V was pared by 1 base and J by 7 bases, with 7 bases of the junction left unmatched. Germline V lookup: CDR1 SGDLS, CDR2 YYNGEE. This CDR3 reads CASSVLRDSDGELFF. DNA for the CDR3: TGTGCCAGCAGCGTACTCCGGGACAGTGACGGGGAGCTGTTTTTT.